This T cell receptor (beta chain) was sequenced during a study of T-cell reconstitution after alpha-beta-depleted transplantation in children. Study conclusions and caveats: Reportedly, only several hundred clones from non-depleted graft cells drove alpha-beta T-cell counts at about two months. From newly produced T cells came most of the T-cell counts and diversity one year after transplant. The high TCRbeta diversity at day 60 in some patients came from surviving recipient T cells and thymic progenitors.

Turning to this clonotype: Its antigen is unknown.

This sample's TCRbeta library carried unique molecular identifier barcodes. TCRdb reprocessed the PCR reads with MiXCR, giving one entry per CDR3 protein. The repertoire holds about 580,000 distinct CDR3 sequences, under 30% seen once, with roughly 13% in the top ten. The source is a boy under three years old who had a stem cell transplant for acute myeloid leukemia, so the T cells may come from the graft donor. Sample: PBMCs, mostly from graft donor cells, taken 360 days after TCRalphabeta/CD19-depleted stem cell transplant.

The CDR3 bases are TGTGCCAGCAGCTTAGCGCAGGGGGCGTACACCGGGGAGCTGTTTTTT. Encoded protein: CASSLAQGAYTGELFF. The rearrangement uses TRBV7-6 and TRBJ2-2, with 8 bases that match TRBD1. This CDR3 has 16 amino acids. Losses at the gene ends were 0 bases for V and 3 bases for J; bases not matched to a gene: 3. CDR1 and CDR2 from the germline V gene are SGHVS and FNYEAQ.